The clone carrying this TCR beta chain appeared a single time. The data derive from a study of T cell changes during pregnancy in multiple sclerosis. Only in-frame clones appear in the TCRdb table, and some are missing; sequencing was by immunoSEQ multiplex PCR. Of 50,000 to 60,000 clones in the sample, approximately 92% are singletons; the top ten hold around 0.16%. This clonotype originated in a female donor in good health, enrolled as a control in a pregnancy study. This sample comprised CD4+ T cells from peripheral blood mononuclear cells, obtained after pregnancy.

CDR3 nucleotide sequence: TGTGCCAGCAGGCAGGCGGGGGCTTACACCGGGGAGCTGTTTTTT. Translating gives CASRQAGAYTGELFF. The chain joins TRBV7-9 to TRBJ2-2, with D possibly TRBD2 on 7 matching bases. The germline V gene has CDR1 SEHNR and CDR2 FQNEAQ (reference sequence). With 6 bases removed from V and 3 bases from J, the gap between germline ends came to 14 bases. CDR3 length: 15 residues.